Below, 29 T cell receptor beta chains from the same sample are listed, as sequenced in a study of T cell changes during pregnancy in multiple sclerosis. The protocol was immunoSEQ multiplex PCR, while the TCRdb copy is restricted to in-frame clones and leaves out a portion. The data show approximately 89,000 clones, about 95% seen once. The specimen comprised peripheral blood, sampled in the third trimester of pregnancy. The receptors here all came from a female donor with multiple sclerosis, enrolled in a pregnancy study.

The chain recombines TRBV28 with TRBJ1-2; 8 nucleotides align to TRBD1. CDR1 and CDR2 from the germline V gene are MDHEN and SYDVKM. With V trimmed by 4 bases and J by 5 bases, 15 bases remained unmatched. This CDR3 has 17 amino acids. The CDR3 sequence: CASSSSGTGASGYGYTF. DNA of the CDR3: TGTGCCAGCAGTTCGTCCGGGACAGGAGCCTCGGGTTATGGCTACACCTTC.

This clone was observed a single time. The chain uses TRBV5-1 and TRBJ1-6, with D perhaps TRBD1 (6 bases). V gave up 4 bases and J gave up 5 bases, with 16 bases separating them. This CDR3 spans 16 amino acids. CDR1 is SGHRS, CDR2 YFSETQ, per germline. CDR3 DNA sequence: TGCGCCAGCAGCCCGGAAGGGGGGGCGAATAATTCACCCCTCCACTTT. Translation gives CASSPEGGANNSPLHF. The variable domain in full, with the rest retrieved from reference TRBV5-1 and TRBJ1-6, is KAGVTQTPRYLIKTRGQQVTLSCSPISGHRSVSWYQQTPGQGLQFLFEYFSETQRNKGNFPGRFSGRQFSNSRSEMNVSTLELGDSALYLCASSPEGGANNSPLHFGNGTRLTVT.

The chain is built from TRBV4-1 and TRBJ1-1; TRBD1 is a possible D gene (5 bases). With 8 bases removed from V and 7 bases from J, the gap between germline ends came to 17 bases. Per germline, CDR1 MGHRA and CDR2 YSYEKL. This CDR3 has 13 residues. DNA for the CDR3: TGCGCCAGCTTGGGGTGGAATAGGGGTGAAGCTTTCTTT. It is translated as CASLGWNRGEAFF.

This clone was observed once. The chain carries TRBV4-2 and TRBJ1-3; D is undetermined. CDR1 and CDR2 (germline): LGHNA, YNFKEQ. V lost 2 bases, J lost 0 bases, and 17 bases lay in between. The CDR3 length is 18 residues. This CDR3 is CASSQSGLRFSSGNTIYF. The CDR3 DNA follows: TGTGCCAGCAGCCAAAGCGGTCTCCGCTTTAGCTCTGGAAACACCATATATTTT.

The rearrangement uses TRBV11-2 and TRBJ2-7; D perhaps matches TRBD1 (5 bases). The CDR3 length is 14 residues. V was pared by 4 bases and J by 1 base, with 11 bases between. Germline loops: CDR1 SGHAT, CDR2 FQNNGV. The CDR3 sequence is CASSSFAGSYEQYF. The CDR3 bases are TGTGCCAGCAGCTCCTTTGCAGGGTCCTACGAGCAGTACTTC.

This chain uses TRBV4-2 with TRBJ2-7; D is unresolved. Germline V lookup: CDR1 LGHNA, CDR2 YNFKEQ. The V and J ends lost 0 bases and 0 bases respectively, with 6 bases between them. The CDR3 totals 14 residues. CDR3 amino acids: CASSQEISSYEQYF. As DNA, the CDR3 is TGTGCCAGCAGCCAAGAGATCAGCTCCTACGAGCAGTACTTC.

The chain employs TRBV6-1 and TRBJ2-1; a possible D gene is TRBD1 (6 bases). V lost 2 bases to trimming and J lost 7 bases, with 15 bases between them. There are 15 residues in the CDR3. Germline values: CDR1 MNHNS, CDR2 SASEGT. This chain's CDR3 is CASSEWARGFNEQFF. The CDR3 DNA sequence: TGTGCCAGCAGTGAATGGGCCAGGGGTTTTAATGAGCAGTTCTTC.

The V gene is TRBV27, the J gene TRBJ2-7; D possibly corresponds to TRBD1 (6 bases). Trimming pared 6 bases from V and 3 bases from J, leaving 21 bases between. The CDR3 is 16 amino acids. CDR1 and CDR2 (germline): MNHEY, SMNVEV (reference sequence). The CDR3 DNA reads TGTGCCAGCAGGGGGCCTACTGAAGGGGGTTTCTACGAGCAGTACTTC. Amino acid sequence: CASRGPTEGGFYEQYF.

This chain uses TRBV18 with TRBJ1-1; 11 nucleotides agree with TRBD1. Germline V gene data show CDR1 as KGHSH and CDR2 as LQKENI. With 4 bases clipped from V and 3 bases from J, the junction kept 1 base outside the gene matches. The CDR3 extends over 14 amino acids. CDR3 in amino acids: CASSRDRGDTEAFF. DNA of the CDR3: TGTGCCAGCTCACGGGACAGGGGGGACACTGAAGCTTTCTTT.

The rearrangement joins TRBV5-6 to TRBJ2-7, with TRBD1 matching 7 bases. The CDR3 runs to 13 residues. V trimming: 6 bases; J trimming: 4 bases; junction bases outside the gene matches: 7. Looked up from germline, CDR1 is SGHDT and CDR2 is YYEEEE. Here the CDR3 DNA reads TGTGCCAGCAAAAGGGGGCTGCCATACGAGCAGTACTTC. It is translated as CASKRGLPYEQYF. The entire variable domain, with the rest obtained from reference TRBV5-6 and TRBJ2-7, is as follows: DAGVTQSPTHLIKTRGQQVTLRCSPKSGHDTVSWYQQALGQGPQFIFQYYEEEERQRGNFPDRFSGHQFPNYSSELNVNALLLGDSALYLCASKRGLPYEQYFGPGTRLTVT.

V usage is TRBV5-6 and J usage is TRBJ2-7; 7 nucleotides line up with TRBD2. The ends lost 0 bases at V and 5 bases at J; junction bases unmatched: 5. The CDR3 runs to 14 residues. Germline V lookup: CDR1 SGHDT, CDR2 YYEEEE. The CDR3 sequence: CASSLEVLADEQYF. Here the CDR3 DNA reads TGTGCCAGCAGCTTGGAGGTTCTAGCGGACGAGCAGTACTTC.

The rearrangement joins TRBV11-2 to TRBJ1-6; D is unclear. The CDR3 is 13 amino acids. From germline, CDR1 is SGHAT and CDR2 FQNNGV. The V and J ends lost 0 bases and 12 bases respectively, with 9 bases between them. The CDR3 loop reads CASSLDGRLPLHF. Here the CDR3 DNA reads TGTGCCAGCAGCTTAGATGGCCGTCTACCCCTCCACTTT.

The J gene is TRBJ1-2, the V gene TRBV6-6; the D gene is possibly TRBD1 (5 bases). This CDR3 comprises 15 residues. Germline loops: CDR1 MNHNY, CDR2 SVGAGI (reference sequence). Trimming took 4 bases from V and 4 from J, leaving 16 bases between them. The CDR3: CASSFNTRAGYGYTF. The DNA of the CDR3 is TGTGCCAGCAGTTTCAACACCAGGGCTGGCTATGGCTACACCTTC.

The rearrangement uses TRBV6-6 and TRBJ1-5; D possibly corresponds to TRBD1 (6 bases). The CDR3 has 16 residues. In germline, CDR1 is MNHNY, CDR2 SVGAGI (reference sequence). V was trimmed by 4 bases and J by 0 bases, leaving 13 bases between them. The CDR3 reads CASSFGGPNSNQPQHF. CDR3 DNA: TGTGCCAGCAGTTTTGGGGGCCCGAATAGCAATCAGCCCCAGCATTTT.

This sequence joins TRBV2 and TRBJ1-2; TRBD1 matches 8 bases. Trimming removed 10 bases from V and 1 base from J; junction bases left unmatched: 11. From germline, CDR1 is SNHLY and CDR2 FYNNEI. CDR3 length: 15 amino acids. CDR3 residues: CANLGQGKLNYGYTF. The CDR3 DNA follows: TGTGCCAACCTAGGACAGGGAAAACTTAACTATGGCTACACCTTC.

This chain uses TRBV30 with TRBJ2-7; D is possibly TRBD1 (6 bases). This CDR3 contains 12 residues. V lost 5 bases, J lost 1 base, and 9 bases lay in between. Germline V lookup: CDR1 GTSNPN, CDR2 SVGIG (reference sequence). The chain's CDR3 is CAWGTFSYEQYF. In DNA, the CDR3 is TGTGCCTGGGGGACATTTTCCTACGAGCAGTACTTC.

The V and J genes are TRBV29-1 and TRBJ2-7, with 10 positions matching TRBD2. The CDR3 spans 12 residues. CDR1 is SQVTM, CDR2 ANQGSEA, per germline. J lost 2 bases, V lost 6 bases, and 1 base had no gene match. The CDR3 DNA is TGCAGCGTCCTAGCGGGGGCCTACGAGCAGTACTTC. It codes for CSVLAGAYEQYF.

The chain recombines TRBV19 with TRBJ1-6; 7 bases fit TRBD1. The CDR3 extends over 17 amino acids. V dropped 4 bases and J dropped 5; count of bases not matched to a gene: 11. Looked up from germline, CDR1 is LNHDA and CDR2 is SQIVND (reference sequence). The CDR3 region is CASSTGTVTPDNSPLHF. In DNA form, the CDR3 reads TGTGCCAGTAGTACGGGGACAGTCACTCCAGATAATTCACCCCTCCACTTT.

This chain links TRBV9 with TRBJ2-1; 10 bases are a match to TRBD2. Unmatched junction bases numbered 11, after V lost 3 bases and J lost 8 bases. The V gene's germline CDR1 is SGDLS and CDR2 YYNGEE. The CDR3 runs 16 residues. The CDR3 DNA follows: TGTGCCAGCAGCGGTGGTCCAGCGGGGGGGAGTTATGAGCAGTTCTTC. This translates into CASSGGPAGGSYEQFF. Variable domain in full (rest from reference TRBV9 and TRBJ2-1): DSGVTQTPKHLITATGQRVTLRCSPRSGDLSVYWYQQSLDQGLQFLIQYYNGEERAKGNILERFSAQQFPDLHSELNLSSLELGDSALYFCASSGGPAGGSYEQFFGPGTRLTVL.

The chain carries TRBV18 and TRBJ1-5; 12 positions match TRBD1. The trim removed 3 bases at V and 7 bases at J, leaving 4 bases unmatched. Germline lookup yields CDR1 KGHSH and CDR2 LQKENI. The CDR3 is made up of 15 amino acids. CDR3 nucleotides: TGTGCCAGCTCACCGGGACAGGGGGCAGGGCAGCCCCAGCATTTT. Its protein is CASSPGQGAGQPQHF.

The count of this clone is one. The gene calls are TRBV9 and TRBJ2-1, with D possibly matching TRBD2 (6 bases). The CDR3 has 19 residues. Germline V gives CDR1 SGDLS, CDR2 YYNGEE. The V gene lost 5 bases and the J gene lost 13 bases, with 37 bases spanning the gap. Here the CDR3 DNA reads TGTGCCAGCAGTGAACCGGGACTTGCCTCGACAATGAGCAGTTCCCCTCAGTTCTTC. This gives the protein CASSEPGLASTMSSSPQFF.

The J gene is TRBJ1-3, the V gene TRBV4-1; D ambiguous. The germline gives CDR1 MGHRA, CDR2 YSYEKL. CDR3 length equals 18 residues. V lost 0 bases, J lost 0 bases, and 15 bases lay in between. CDR3 coding DNA: TGCGCCAGCAGCCAAGAGGGAGGGTCTTTTTTCTCTGGAAACACCATATATTTT. Translation gives CASSQEGGSFFSGNTIYF.

The chain combines TRBV9 with TRBJ2-2, with D perhaps matching TRBD1 (6 bases). The germline V gene has CDR1 SGDLS and CDR2 YYNGEE. CDR3 length equals 13 residues. V lost 3 bases and J 7 bases, leaving 10 bases between the germline ends. The CDR3 loop reads CASSDRVGGELFF. Written as DNA, the CDR3 is TGTGCCAGCAGCGACAGGGTAGGCGGGGAGCTGTTTTTT.

The V gene is TRBV13, the J gene TRBJ2-5; TRBD2 agrees at 9 bases. Germline CDR1 reads PRHDT; CDR2 reads FYEKMQ (reference sequence). After removal of 0 bases from V and 3 bases from J, the junction contained 5 bases not matched to a gene. The CDR3 contains 16 residues. CDR3 sequence (DNA): TGTGCCAGCAGCTTAGGCCGGAGCGGGGGGAAAGAGACCCAGTACTTC. This translates into CASSLGRSGGKETQYF.

J is TRBJ2-3 and V is TRBV7-2; D is unclear. CDR3 length: 15 amino acids. The germline V gene has CDR1 SGHTA and CDR2 FQGNSA. Trimming took 1 base from V and 6 from J, leaving 14 bases between them. The chain's CDR3 is CASSLGGGEADTQYF. CDR3 in DNA: TGTGCCAGCAGCTTAGGCGGCGGCGAGGCGGATACGCAGTATTTT.

The chain employs TRBV11-2 and TRBJ2-4; D is undetermined. Germline V gene sequence: CDR1 SGHAT, CDR2 FQNNGV. Trimming left V 4 bases short and J 11 bases short, with 9 bases between. This CDR3 has 11 amino acids. The CDR3 DNA reads as TGTGCCAGCAGCTACATCAGTCTTCAGTACTTC. Translation gives CASSYISLQYF.

This rearrangement joins TRBV6-1 to TRBJ1-1; D perhaps matches TRBD1 (5 bases). The germline CDR1 and CDR2 sequences are MNHNS and SASEGT. This CDR3 region has 14 residues. V was pared by 2 bases and J by 7 bases, with 14 bases between. CDR3 sequence reads: CASSERSGFGEAFF. CDR3 coding DNA: TGTGCCAGCAGTGAACGGTCAGGGTTCGGTGAAGCTTTCTTT.

V gene TRBV6-1 combines with J gene TRBJ1-1; no clear D. Germline CDR1 reads MNHNS; CDR2 reads SASEGT. This CDR3 is 14 amino acids long. V dropped 5 bases and J dropped 3 bases, with 13 bases sitting between them. In DNA form, the CDR3 reads TGTGCCAGCAGTACCCGGACTGACCACACTGAAGCTTTCTTT. The encoded protein is CASSTRTDHTEAFF.

This clone was detected only once. The chain links TRBV7-9 to TRBJ1-1; possible D gene TRBD1, 5 bases. CDR3 size: 14 residues. V was cut by 1 base and J by 5 bases, with 11 bases left in between. In germline, CDR1 is SEHNR, CDR2 FQNEAQ (reference sequence). The CDR3 loop reads CASSLGTGVTEAFF. The DNA of the CDR3 is TGTGCCAGCAGCTTAGGGACGGGGGTGACTGAAGCTTTCTTT.